The 27 T cell receptor beta chains presented below share a single source sample, sequenced in a study of blood T cell repertoires in COVID-19. Sequencing used immunoSEQ multiplex PCR; TCRdb keeps in-frame clones, though not all of them. The sample has some 200,000 clones, around 80% seen once; the top ten hold more than 1.2%. Sample: peripheral blood. Receptors originate from a woman in her thirties or forties who had recovered from COVID-19.

The chain couples TRBV7-2 to TRBJ1-5; D unresolved. Germline CDR1 and CDR2: SGHTA and FQGNSA. CDR3 length: 17 amino acids. The V gene lost 5 bases and the J gene lost 0 bases, with 17 bases spanning the gap. The CDR3, as DNA: TGTGCCAGCAGCACTACTAGTGGGCCATATAGCAATCAGCCCCAGCATTTT. Its protein is CASSTTSGPYSNQPQHF.

In DNA form, the CDR3 reads TGTGCCAGCAGCCGGGGAGTCGAAGGAAACACCATATATTTT. Amino acid sequence: CASSRGVEGNTIYF. The chain couples TRBV11-2 to TRBJ1-3; D call uncertain. The V end was cut by 5 bases, the J end by 4 bases, with 12 bases between. The CDR3 spans 14 residues. The germline V gene has CDR1 SGHAT and CDR2 FQNNGV. Variable domain in full (rest from reference TRBV11-2 and TRBJ1-3): EAGVAQSPRYKIIEKRQSVAFWCNPISGHATLYWYQQILGQGPKLLIQFQNNGVVDDSQLPKDRFSAERLKGVDSTLKIQPAKLEDSAVYLCASSRGVEGNTIYFGEGSWLTVV.

V usage is TRBV6-6 and J usage is TRBJ1-2, with a possible D match to TRBD1 (6 bases). This CDR3 region has 13 residues. V shed 6 bases and J shed 2 bases, with 10 bases lying between them. Per the germline V gene, CDR1 is MNHNY and CDR2 is SVGAGI (reference sequence). CDR3: CASRDSNNYGYTF. The CDR3 DNA sequence: TGTGCCAGCAGGGACAGCAACAACTATGGCTACACCTTC.

The gene calls are TRBV18 and TRBJ2-1; possibly TRBD1 for D (6 bases). This CDR3 is 15 amino acids long. Per germline, CDR1 KGHSH and CDR2 LQKENI. Trimming left V 2 bases short and J 5 bases short, with 13 bases between. CDR3 sequence (DNA): TGTGCCAGCTCACCAGCGCCAGGGGCCAACAATGAGCAGTTCTTC. Its protein product is CASSPAPGANNEQFF.

This sequence joins TRBV6-5 and TRBJ2-7; 7 bases fit TRBD2. The CDR3 is 16 residues long. CDR1 and CDR2 (germline): MNHEY, SVGAGI. After removal of 0 bases from V and 3 bases from J, the junction contained 8 bases not matched to a gene. The CDR3 coding sequence is TGTGCCAGCAGTTACTCGACCTCGGGGGGAGTCTACGAGCAGTACTTC. It translates to CASSYSTSGGVYEQYF.

This chain connects TRBV6-5 to TRBJ2-2, with a weak D call TRBD1 (6 bases). This CDR3 is built from 14 residues. Per germline, CDR1 MNHEY and CDR2 SVGAGI. Between the trimmed V and J ends, which lost 6 bases and 4 bases, there was a span of 12 bases. The CDR3 protein is CASSQGPATGELFF. For the CDR3, the DNA is TGTGCCAGCAGCCAGGGGCCTGCCACCGGGGAGCTGTTTTTT.

This chain uses TRBV14 with TRBJ1-1; TRBD1 is a possible D gene (6 bases). V was trimmed by 0 bases and J by 6 bases, leaving 17 bases between them. Germline CDR1 reads SGHDN; CDR2 reads FVKESK. This CDR3 has 16 residues. The CDR3 loop reads CASSQEGAYPYSEAFF. In DNA form, the CDR3 reads TGTGCCAGCAGCCAAGAGGGGGCTTACCCCTATTCTGAAGCTTTCTTT.

J is TRBJ2-5 and V is TRBV5-1; TRBD2 is a possible D gene (7 bases). This CDR3 is built from 15 residues. The germline gives CDR1 SGHRS, CDR2 YFSETQ. The germline V and J ends were trimmed by 2 bases and 1 base, with 12 bases remaining between them. In nucleotides, the CDR3 is TGCGCCAGCAGCTTTGGGGGGGGCCGCCAAGAGACCCAGTACTTC. It codes for CASSFGGGRQETQYF.

The V gene is TRBV18, the J gene TRBJ2-3, with a weak D call TRBD1 (6 bases). The CDR3 is made up of 19 amino acids. Trimming took off 0 bases at V and 0 bases at J, with 19 bases between the two ends. Looked up from germline, CDR1 is KGHSH and CDR2 is LQKENI. The DNA of the CDR3 is TGTGCCAGCTCACCACCGTTAGGACAGTTTTACCCTAGCACAGATACGCAGTATTTT. This codes for CASSPPLGQFYPSTDTQYF.

This sequence joins TRBV5-4 and TRBJ1-2; possibly TRBD1 for D (6 bases). This CDR3 is 15 amino acids long. The germline V gene has CDR1 SGHNT and CDR2 YYREEE (reference sequence). V lost 4 bases, J lost 0 bases, and 13 bases lay in between. This CDR3 is CASSQRTEANYGYTF. The DNA for the CDR3 is TGTGCCAGCAGCCAACGGACAGAAGCTAACTATGGCTACACCTTC.

The chain joins TRBV9 to TRBJ2-3, with 7 positions matching TRBD2. CDR3 length: 16 residues. Looked up from germline, CDR1 is SGDLS and CDR2 is YYNGEE. The trim removed 3 bases at V and 7 bases at J, leaving 14 bases unmatched. CDR3 amino acids: CASSAPSAGKSNTQYF. CDR3 nucleotide sequence: TGTGCCAGCAGCGCACCCTCAGCGGGGAAGTCGAATACGCAGTATTTT.

A few counts support this clone. The rearrangement uses TRBV5-1 and TRBJ2-5; 8 nucleotides match TRBD1. The CDR3 spans 16 residues. Germline CDR1 SGHRS, CDR2 YFSETQ. Losses at the gene ends were 0 bases for V and 5 bases for J; bases not matched to a gene: 9. The CDR3 loop is CASSLAPRTGTETQYF. DNA of the CDR3: TGCGCCAGCAGCTTGGCCCCTCGGACAGGGACGGAGACCCAGTACTTC.

This rearrangement joins TRBV6-2 or TRBV6-3 to TRBJ2-7; D unresolved. V was clipped by 4 bases and J by 3 bases, with 13 bases between them. The CDR3 consists of 14 residues. The germline V gene has CDR1 MNHEY and CDR2 SVGEGT. As DNA, the CDR3 is TGTGCCAGCAGTTCCTACAGAGCACTCTACGAGCAGTACTTC. Translating gives CASSSYRALYEQYF.

The gene calls are TRBV9 and TRBJ2-1; 10 nucleotides align to TRBD1. Per germline, CDR1 SGDLS and CDR2 YYNGEE. The CDR3 totals 16 residues. V gave up 0 bases and J gave up 8 bases; unmatched junction bases: 8. For the CDR3, the DNA is TGTGCCAGCAGCGTAGGCGGGACAGGGGTATTGGATGAGCAGTTCTTC. Protein: CASSVGGTGVLDEQFF. Full variable domain (outside the CDR3, taken from reference TRBV9 and TRBJ2-1): DSGVTQTPKHLITATGQRVTLRCSPRSGDLSVYWYQQSLDQGLQFLIQYYNGEERAKGNILERFSAQQFPDLHSELNLSSLELGDSALYFCASSVGGTGVLDEQFFGPGTRLTVL.

The chain is built from TRBV5-1 and TRBJ2-3, with a tentative D call TRBD1 (6 bases). The CDR3 contains 15 residues. With 3 bases removed from V and 3 bases from J, the gap between germline ends came to 14 bases. Germline CDR1 SGHRS, CDR2 YFSETQ. The CDR3 region is CASSYEGGPTDTQYF. DNA for the CDR3: TGCGCCAGCAGCTATGAAGGGGGACCTACAGATACGCAGTATTTT.

The rearrangement uses TRBV7-8 and TRBJ2-7; D unresolved. The CDR3 consists of 13 residues. Trimming cost V 6 bases and J 7 bases, with 16 bases left between them. The germline gives CDR1 SGHVS, CDR2 FQNEAQ. CDR3 in DNA: TGTGCCAGCAGTATTTCCGTGGAGTGGGAGCAGTACTTC. Residues: CASSISVEWEQYF.

The table lists this clone with a count of one. The rearrangement joins TRBV30 to TRBJ2-5; D perhaps matches TRBD2 (7 bases). Trimming took 0 bases from V and 5 from J, leaving 13 bases between them. There are 14 residues in the CDR3. Germline V gives CDR1 GTSNPN, CDR2 SVGIG (reference sequence). CDR3 DNA: TGTGCCTGGAGTGTGGGGGGGGCGAGGGAGACCCAGTACTTC. As protein: CAWSVGGARETQYF.

The rearrangement joins TRBV6-1 to TRBJ1-5; D uncertain. The germline gives CDR1 MNHNS, CDR2 SASEGT. The CDR3 totals 12 residues. The germline V and J ends were trimmed by 2 bases and 11 bases, with 10 bases remaining between them. The CDR3 DNA follows: TGTGCCAGCAGTGAACTCCTCCAGGCCCAGCATTTT. Its protein product is CASSELLQAQHF.

This clone occurred many times. The rearrangement links TRBV10-3 to TRBJ1-1; D gene unclear. Deletions cut 0 bases from V and 7 bases from J, with 12 bases between. The CDR3 consists of 14 residues. Germline values: CDR1 ENHRY, CDR2 SYGVKD. The CDR3 nucleotides are TGTGCCATCAGTGAGTCGGAGGCAGGAGGTGAAGCTTTCTTT. This gives the protein CAISESEAGGEAFF.

This clone was counted once. This chain links TRBV2 with TRBJ2-7, with 7 bases matching TRBD1. Germline trimming cut 6 bases from V and 7 bases from J; bases unmatched to any gene: 12. The CDR3 is made up of 14 amino acids. The V gene's germline CDR1 is SNHLY and CDR2 FYNNEI. The CDR3 coding sequence is TGTGCCAGCAGGGAACAGGGGACCCGAGGGGAGCAGTACTTC. It yields the protein CASREQGTRGEQYF.

The rearrangement uses TRBV6-6 and TRBJ2-3; 10 bases line up with TRBD1. Trimming removed 6 bases from V and 5 bases from J; junction bases left unmatched: 8. This CDR3 contains 15 residues. The V gene's germline CDR1 is MNHNY and CDR2 SVGAGI (reference sequence). The CDR3 bases are TGTGCCAGCAGCCAGACAGGGGGCGCCTTAGATACGCAGTATTTT. Amino acids: CASSQTGGALDTQYF.

V and J are TRBV5-4 and TRBJ1-2, with D perhaps TRBD1 (6 bases). Trimming cost V 4 bases and J 0 bases, with 19 bases left between them. The CDR3 consists of 17 residues. Germline loops: CDR1 SGHNT, CDR2 YYREEE (reference sequence). CDR3 residues: CASSVTGYIEANYGYTF. CDR3 sequence (DNA): TGTGCCAGCAGCGTCACAGGGTATATTGAAGCTAACTATGGCTACACCTTC.

The chain carries TRBV6-5 and TRBJ2-5; 7 nucleotides agree with TRBD1. The CDR3 is 13 amino acids. CDR1 is MNHEY, CDR2 SVGAGI, per germline. The trim removed 10 bases at V and 3 bases at J, leaving 8 bases unmatched. CDR3 coding DNA: TGTGCCACCGTTAACAGGGGAGAAGAGACCCAGTACTTC. Protein: CATVNRGEETQYF.

The rearrangement links TRBV18 to TRBJ1-2; 7 bases match TRBD1. The CDR3 covers 12 residues. Per germline, CDR1 KGHSH and CDR2 LQKENI. Trimming took 5 bases from V and 7 from J; bases not matched to a gene: 4. The CDR3 is CASSTQGSGYTF. The CDR3 region has the DNA TGTGCCAGCTCAACACAGGGGTCTGGCTACACCTTC.

The V and J genes are TRBV6-6 and TRBJ1-6; 9 bases are shared with TRBD1. V was pared by 6 bases and J by 7 bases, with 7 bases of the junction left unmatched. Germline V gene lookup returns CDR1 MNHNY and CDR2 SVGAGI (reference sequence). CDR3 size: 15 residues. In DNA form, the CDR3 reads TGTGCCAGCAGACCTGGACAGGGGACAAATTCACCCCTCCACTTT. This translates into CASRPGQGTNSPLHF.

V and J are TRBV11-2 and TRBJ2-5; 9 bases are a match to TRBD1. Per the germline V gene, CDR1 is SGHAT and CDR2 is FQNNGV. The CDR3 covers 16 residues. Trimming removed 6 bases from V and 4 bases from J; junction bases left unmatched: 12. CDR3 region: CASRAIPGQGGETQYF. The DNA of the CDR3 is TGTGCCAGCAGGGCAATACCGGGACAGGGAGGAGAGACCCAGTACTTC. The whole variable domain, filled in from reference TRBV11-2 and TRBJ2-5, reads EAGVAQSPRYKIIEKRQSVAFWCNPISGHATLYWYQQILGQGPKLLIQFQNNGVVDDSQLPKDRFSAERLKGVDSTLKIQPAKLEDSAVYLCASRAIPGQGGETQYFGPGTRLLVL.

The chain recombines TRBV10-2 with TRBJ1-5; TRBD1 matches at 7 bases. V trimming: 7 bases; J trimming: 4 bases; junction bases outside the gene matches: 4. This CDR3 has 13 amino acids. CDR1 is WSHSY, CDR2 SAAADI, per germline. In DNA, the CDR3 is TGCGCCAGCACCATGACAGGGAATCAGCCCCAGCATTTT. Its translation is CASTMTGNQPQHF.